This TCR beta chain was obtained from a study of cytotoxic CD8 clonotypes in ibrutinib-treated CLL. Study-wide background: Partial responders approximately 24, complete 2; around twelve progressed and roughly 14 stayed in remission by median around 6 years. Notes on the study in general: Relative to age-matched healthy donors, clonality at baseline was higher, and it tracked circulating CD8+ T-cell counts.

J gave up 4 bases and V 3 bases, and 10 bases lay outside the gene matches. The CDR3 has 16 amino acids. Germline assignment: CDR1 PRHDT and CDR2 FYEKMQ (reference sequence). Note on this clone: The antigen remains unidentified.

TCRdb keeps only in-frame clones here, not all; method: immunoSEQ multiplex PCR. The sample has some 290,000 clones; just under 80% are singletons. The material sequenced was PBMCs, taken before ibrutinib treatment. This receptor was identified in a human donor with chronic lymphocytic leukemia. This chain connects TRBV13 to TRBJ2-7, with 9 positions matching TRBD2. The CDR3 here is CASSFPPIAGVYEQYF. The CDR3 DNA sequence: TGTGCCAGCAGCTTTCCCCCTATAGCGGGGGTATACGAGCAGTACTTC.